This T cell receptor beta chain was documented in a study of cytomegalovirus exposure and HLA in healthy donors. Concerning this clone itself: Its specificity is unknown.

Germline V CDR1 and CDR2: SGDLS, YYNGEE. Unmatched junction bases numbered 6, after V lost 5 bases and J lost 6 bases. This CDR3 has 15 amino acids. The primer mix had 60 Vbeta and 13 Jbeta primers. Sequenced by immunoSEQ multiplex PCR; TCRdb stores in-frame clones only, minus some. Of 150,000 to 200,000 clones listed, approximately 76% are singletons. Study-level findings and limits: It emerged from a later analysis that several of the most significant clusters appeared to be linked to common viral pathogens. Earlier analysis found most TCR beta V segments productive about 87% or about 30% of the time. V- and J-gene trimming of TCR beta was linked (in a later analysis) to a missense DCLRE1C variant.

This sequence was found in a female donor in good health and CMV-seronegative. The sample taken for sequencing was PBMCs. The chain joins TRBV9 to TRBJ2-3; TRBD2 agrees at 13 bases. The CDR3 protein is CASSGTSGILDTQYF. CDR3 in DNA: TGTGCCAGCAGTGGGACTAGCGGGATCCTGGATACGCAGTATTTT. Combining the CDR3 with reference TRBV9 and TRBJ2-3 gives the whole variable domain DSGVTQTPKHLITATGQRVTLRCSPRSGDLSVYWYQQSLDQGLQFLIQYYNGEERAKGNILERFSAQQFPDLHSELNLSSLELGDSALYFCASSGTSGILDTQYFGPGTRLTVL.